The entry below gives a single TCR beta chain sequence along with its context. What it recognizes is unknown. This sample stems from a study of cytomegalovirus exposure and HLA in healthy donors. Both 60 Vbeta primers and 13 Jbeta primers went into the PCR. Using immunoSEQ multiplex PCR, the repertoire was profiled, and TCRdb retains in-frame clones only, with some absent. This sample carries around 130,000 clones, roughly 75% of them seen once, and the ten largest clones take less than 6.5%. Germline V CDR1 and CDR2: MNHEY, SVGAGI. The length of the CDR3 is 11 residues. Findings and limits, study-wide: It was likely that a cluster of highly shared sequence variants was a sequencing artifact.

The sample comprised PBMCs. This chain links TRBV6-5 with TRBJ2-5; D ambiguous. The DNA end lines up better with TRBJ2-7; the J call may be wrong. This receptor was obtained from a man aged 30-40 years in good health and CMV-seronegative. CDR3 amino acids: CASSWGYEQYF. CDR3 nucleotide sequence: TGTGCCAGCAGTTGGGGCTACGAGCAGTACTTC.